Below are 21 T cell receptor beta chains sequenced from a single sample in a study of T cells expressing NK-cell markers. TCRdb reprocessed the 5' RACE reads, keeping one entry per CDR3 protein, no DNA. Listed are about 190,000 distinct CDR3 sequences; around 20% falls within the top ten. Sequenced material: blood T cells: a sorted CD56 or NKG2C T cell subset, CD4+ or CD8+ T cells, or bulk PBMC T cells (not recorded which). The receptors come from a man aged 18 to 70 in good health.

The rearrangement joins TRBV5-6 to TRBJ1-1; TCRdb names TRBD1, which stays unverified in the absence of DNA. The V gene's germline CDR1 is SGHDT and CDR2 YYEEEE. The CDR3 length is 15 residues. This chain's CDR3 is CASSLAGQGKSEAFF.

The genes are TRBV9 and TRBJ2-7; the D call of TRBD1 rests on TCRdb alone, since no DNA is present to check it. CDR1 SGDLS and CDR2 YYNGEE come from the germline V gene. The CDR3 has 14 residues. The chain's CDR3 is CASSVGTGAWEQYF.

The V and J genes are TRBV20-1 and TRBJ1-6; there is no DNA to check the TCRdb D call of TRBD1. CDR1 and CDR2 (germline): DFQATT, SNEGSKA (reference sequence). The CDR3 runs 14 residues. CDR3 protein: CSAEGTVNNSPLHF.

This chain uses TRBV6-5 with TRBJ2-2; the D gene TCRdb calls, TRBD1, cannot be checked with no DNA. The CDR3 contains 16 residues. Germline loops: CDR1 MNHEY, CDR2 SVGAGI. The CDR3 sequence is CASSYSRTGGTGELFF.

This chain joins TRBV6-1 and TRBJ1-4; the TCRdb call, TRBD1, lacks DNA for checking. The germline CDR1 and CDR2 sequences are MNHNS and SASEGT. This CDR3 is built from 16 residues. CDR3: CASSPQFTGVEEKLFF.

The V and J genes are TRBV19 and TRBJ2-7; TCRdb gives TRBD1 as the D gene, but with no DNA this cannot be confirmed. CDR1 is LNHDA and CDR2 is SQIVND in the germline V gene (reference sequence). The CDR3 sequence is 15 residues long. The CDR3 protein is CASSTRRDITYEQYF.

CDR3 protein: CASSVTTDNYGYTF. The V and J genes are TRBV9 and TRBJ1-2; the TCRdb D gene call, TRBD1, has no DNA to confirm it. Germline assignment: CDR1 SGDLS and CDR2 YYNGEE. The CDR3 runs to 14 residues.

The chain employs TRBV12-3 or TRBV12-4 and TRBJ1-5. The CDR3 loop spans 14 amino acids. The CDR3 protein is CASSFENSNQPQHF.

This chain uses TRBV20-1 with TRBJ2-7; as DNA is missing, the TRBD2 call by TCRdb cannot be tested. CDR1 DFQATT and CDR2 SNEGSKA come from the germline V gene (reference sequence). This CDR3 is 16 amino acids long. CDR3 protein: CSATGTSGGAPHEQYF.

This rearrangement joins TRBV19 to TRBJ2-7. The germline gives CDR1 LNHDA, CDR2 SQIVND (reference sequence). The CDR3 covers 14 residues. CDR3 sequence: CASSARWGADEQYF.

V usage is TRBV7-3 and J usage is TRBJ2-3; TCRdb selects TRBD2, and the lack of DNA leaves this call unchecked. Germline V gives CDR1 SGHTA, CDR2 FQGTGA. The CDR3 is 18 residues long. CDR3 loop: CASSFSGGETFGTDTQYF. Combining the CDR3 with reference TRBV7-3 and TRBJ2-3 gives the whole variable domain GAGVSQTPSNKVTEKGKYVELRCDPISGHTALYWYRQSLGQGPEFLIYFQGTGAADDSGLPNDRFFAVRPEGSVSTLKIQRTERGDSAVYLCASSFSGGETFGTDTQYFGPGTRLTVL.

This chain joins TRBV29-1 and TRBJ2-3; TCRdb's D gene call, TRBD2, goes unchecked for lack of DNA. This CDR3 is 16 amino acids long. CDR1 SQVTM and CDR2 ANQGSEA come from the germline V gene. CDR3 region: CSVEGTSGGDTDTQYF.

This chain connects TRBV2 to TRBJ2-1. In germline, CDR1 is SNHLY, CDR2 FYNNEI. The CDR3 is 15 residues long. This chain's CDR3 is CASSYSGGIYNEQFF.

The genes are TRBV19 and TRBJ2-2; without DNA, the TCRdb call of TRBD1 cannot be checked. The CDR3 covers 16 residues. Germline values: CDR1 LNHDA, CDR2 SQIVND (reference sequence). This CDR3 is CASSEGADLNTGELFF.

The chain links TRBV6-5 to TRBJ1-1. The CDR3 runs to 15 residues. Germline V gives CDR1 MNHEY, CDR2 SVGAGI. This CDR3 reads CASSYSGLRSTEAFF.

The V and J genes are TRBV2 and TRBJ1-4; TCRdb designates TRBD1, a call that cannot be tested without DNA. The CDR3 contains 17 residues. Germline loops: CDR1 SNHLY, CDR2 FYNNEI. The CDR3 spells CASKTIFTGSRDEKLFF.

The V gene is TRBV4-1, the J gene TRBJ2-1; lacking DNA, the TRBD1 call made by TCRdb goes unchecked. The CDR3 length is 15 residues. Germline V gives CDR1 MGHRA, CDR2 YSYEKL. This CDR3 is CASKGRGSSLGEQFF.

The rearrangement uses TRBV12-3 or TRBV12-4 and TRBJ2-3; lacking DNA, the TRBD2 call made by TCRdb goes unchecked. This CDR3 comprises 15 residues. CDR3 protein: CASTPREAYTDTQYF.

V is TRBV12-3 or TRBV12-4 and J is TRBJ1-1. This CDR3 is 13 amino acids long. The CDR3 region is CASAFVSPSEAFF.

The CDR3 reads CASSWGIGTGSLNEQFF. The chain employs TRBV13 and TRBJ2-1; without DNA, the TCRdb call of TRBD1 cannot be checked. The V gene's germline CDR1 is PRHDT and CDR2 FYEKMQ (reference sequence). The CDR3 spans 17 residues.

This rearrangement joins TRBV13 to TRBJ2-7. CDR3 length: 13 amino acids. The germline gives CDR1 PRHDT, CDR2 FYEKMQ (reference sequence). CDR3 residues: CASSSGPSTEQYF.